This entry concerns a single TCR beta chain. This clone was observed a few times. Its antigen specificity is not known. Base qualities are not at hand, and no much larger clone is one base apart. Each donor gave one peripheral blood draw, about 100 mL on average, collected into heparinised tubes. A BD FACSAria II and a panel including CD45RO, CCR7, CD25, CD127, CD95 and CD27 were used to sort naive, central memory, regulatory and stem cell-like memory CD4+ T cells. A purity above 98% was achieved for all sorted populations. PBMCs were separated immediately by Lymphoprep density gradient centrifugation and were stained directly, without being cultured. So that batch effects would be minimized, each experiment stained and sorted samples in pairs, pairing one healthy donor with one patient. These data belong to a study of beta chain features in type 1 diabetes (dated by TCRdb to 2016 to 2019). Some background on the complete study: Patients and healthy donors did not differ in mean age, gender distribution, total cell number or subset yield. Naive and central memory subsets were obtained from all 30 or so donors, but regulatory and stem cell-like memory subsets were isolated from only 8 patients and roughly 8 healthy donors. The study compared TCRB repertoires of sorted circulating CD4+ T cell subsets between recently diagnosed type 1 diabetes patients and matched healthy donors. A total of roughly 100 million sorted cells were examined across all samples, and RNA yield correlated strongly with the number of cells per subset. The study at large found these results: Fewer insertions and more nucleotide deletions at VDJ recombination sites were observed in patients with type 1 diabetes, implying thymic rearrangement abnormalities. PCR might favor shorter templates, but patient and control samples were amplified and corrected together, so any skew would affect both groups equally. A moderate but significant shortening of TCRB CDR3 length was observed in type 1 diabetes patients in all four CD4+ subsets. Sequencing cDNA rather than genomic DNA could over-represent highly expressing activated cells, although activation and CD3 levels did not differ between groups. Only small numbers of individuals were included in the HLA sub-analyses, which left unresolved whether HLA type had any influence on TCRB rearrangement. Naive, central memory and regulatory TCRB repertoires appeared to be more alike among patients than among healthy donors.

All of the isolated RNA was reverse transcribed with the High Capacity cDNA Reverse Transcription Kit, so expressed TCRB transcripts were sequenced. Stem cell-like memory T cell samples underwent survey-depth immunoSEQ sequencing, averaging roughly 1 million total reads per sample. Sorted cells were lysed in RLT buffer and RNA was extracted with DNase-treated RNeasy Micro or Mini kits, depending on cell number. To prevent cross-contamination, each cell subset was processed individually, whereas patient and healthy donor samples were processed jointly. TCRB sequences were amplified from cDNA with the immunoSEQ multiplex PCR, producing 87-bp fragments spanning the CDR3 region. Amplicons were sequenced on the Illumina HiSeq platform. The paper's data handling went like this. Synthetic template baselines were used to correct PCR bias computationally, reads within Hamming distance 2 were collapsed, and singletons that could not be merged were discarded. Reads were aligned against IMGT so that V, D and J genes, CDR3 length and insertions or deletions at six rearrangement sites could be assigned. Within each subset, clonotype counts were normalized to the number of sorted cells before true diversity and Gini coefficients were calculated with the tcR R package. Repertoire sharing was quantified using the overlap coefficient calculated on TCRB nucleotide sequences. This is the immuneACCESS table as TCRdb keeps it, with only in-frame sequences that have V and J called. A part of the clones is gone; compared with another copy, unresolved V genes explain less than half, and the rest is unexplained. That table gives V, J and clone size, and the DNA gave D and trimming. The sample records about 110,000 clones, 40% of which are singletons. The ten largest clones capture around 0.07% of the sample.

The source of this sequence is a woman younger than 35 in good health. Material for sequencing was stem cell memory CD4+ T cells from blood. The sample's cell subset or site, from its label and the paper: stem cell-like memory CD4+ T cells.

The CDR3 is CAWSVALAPYEQYF. The bases read TGTGCCTGGAGTGTAGCATTAGCCCCCTACGAGCAGTACTTC. The chain is made from TRBV30 and TRBJ2-7; the D gene remains uncertain. V loses 0 bases of germline sequence and J loses 2 bases, and the interval between the two ends is 11 bases. The CDR3 spans 14 residues, from the cysteine through the phenylalanine. Only the CDR3 DNA is retained, 42 bases long and in frame from the first base. CDR1 and CDR2 (GTSNPN, SVGIG) derive from the germline V gene (reference sequence). Reference TRBV30 and TRBJ2-7 proteins supply the regions before and after the CDR3; the full variable domain is: SQTIHQWPATLVQPVGSPLSLECTVEGTSNPNLYWYRQAAGRGLQLLFYSVGIGQISSEVPQNLSASRPQDRQFILSSKKLLLSDSGFYLCAWSVALAPYEQYFGPGTRLTVT.